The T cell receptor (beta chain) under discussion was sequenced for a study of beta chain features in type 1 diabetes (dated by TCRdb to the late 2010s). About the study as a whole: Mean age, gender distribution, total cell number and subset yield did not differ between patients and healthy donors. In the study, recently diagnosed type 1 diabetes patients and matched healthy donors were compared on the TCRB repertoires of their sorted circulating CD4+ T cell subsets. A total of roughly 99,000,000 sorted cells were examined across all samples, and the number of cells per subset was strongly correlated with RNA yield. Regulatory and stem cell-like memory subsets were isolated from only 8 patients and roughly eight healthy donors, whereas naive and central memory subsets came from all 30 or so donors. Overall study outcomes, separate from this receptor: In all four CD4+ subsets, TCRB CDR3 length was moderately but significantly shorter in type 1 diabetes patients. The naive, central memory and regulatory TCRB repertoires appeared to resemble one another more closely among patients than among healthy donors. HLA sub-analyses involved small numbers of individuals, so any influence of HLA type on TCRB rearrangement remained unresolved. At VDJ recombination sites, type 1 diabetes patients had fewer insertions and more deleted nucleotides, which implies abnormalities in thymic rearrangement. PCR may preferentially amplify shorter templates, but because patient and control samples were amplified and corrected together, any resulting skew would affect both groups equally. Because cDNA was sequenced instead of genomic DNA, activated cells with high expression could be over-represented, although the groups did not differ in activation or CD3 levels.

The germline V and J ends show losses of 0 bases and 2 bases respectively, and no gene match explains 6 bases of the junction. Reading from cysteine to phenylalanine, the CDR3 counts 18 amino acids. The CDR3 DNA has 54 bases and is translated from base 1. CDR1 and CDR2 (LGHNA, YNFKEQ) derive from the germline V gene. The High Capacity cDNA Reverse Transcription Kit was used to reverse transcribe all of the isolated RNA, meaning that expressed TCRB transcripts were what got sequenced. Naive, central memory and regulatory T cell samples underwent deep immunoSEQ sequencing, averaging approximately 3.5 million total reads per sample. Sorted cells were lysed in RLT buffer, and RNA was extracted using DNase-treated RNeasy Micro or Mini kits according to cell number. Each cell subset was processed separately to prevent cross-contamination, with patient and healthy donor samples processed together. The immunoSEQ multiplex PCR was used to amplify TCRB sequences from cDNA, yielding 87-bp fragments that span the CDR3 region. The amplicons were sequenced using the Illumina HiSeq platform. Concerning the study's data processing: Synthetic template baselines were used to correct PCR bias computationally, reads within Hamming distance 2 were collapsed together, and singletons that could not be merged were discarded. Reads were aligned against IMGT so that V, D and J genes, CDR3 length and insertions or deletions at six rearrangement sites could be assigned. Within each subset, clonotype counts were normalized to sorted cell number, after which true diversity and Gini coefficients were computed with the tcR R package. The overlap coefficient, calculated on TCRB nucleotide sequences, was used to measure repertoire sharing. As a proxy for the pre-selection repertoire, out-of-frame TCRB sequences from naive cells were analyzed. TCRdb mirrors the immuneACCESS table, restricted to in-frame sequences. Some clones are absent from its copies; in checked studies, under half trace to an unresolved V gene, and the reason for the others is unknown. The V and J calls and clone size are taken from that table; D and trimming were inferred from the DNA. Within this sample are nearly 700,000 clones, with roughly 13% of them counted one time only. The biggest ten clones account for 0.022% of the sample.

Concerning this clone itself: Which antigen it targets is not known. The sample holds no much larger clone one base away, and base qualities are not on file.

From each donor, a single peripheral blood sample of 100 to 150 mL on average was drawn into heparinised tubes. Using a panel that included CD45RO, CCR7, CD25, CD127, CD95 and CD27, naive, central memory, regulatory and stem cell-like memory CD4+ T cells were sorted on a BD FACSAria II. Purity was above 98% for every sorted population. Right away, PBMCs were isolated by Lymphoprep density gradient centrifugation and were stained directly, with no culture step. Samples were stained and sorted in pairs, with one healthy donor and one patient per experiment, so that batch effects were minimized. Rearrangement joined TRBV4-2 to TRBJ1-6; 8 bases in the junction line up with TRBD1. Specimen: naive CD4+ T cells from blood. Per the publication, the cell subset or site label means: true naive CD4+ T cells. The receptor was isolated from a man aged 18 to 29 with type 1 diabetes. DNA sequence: TGTGCCAGCAGCCAAGATAGGGCAGGGGGCACCTATAATTCACCCCTCCACTTT. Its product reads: CASSQDRAGGTYNSPLHF.